This T cell receptor (beta chain) comes out of a study of graft-versus-host responses after intestinal transplantation. Background on the study: Transplant types were multivisceral, liver-intestinal, or isolated intestinal. Every one of the recipients received anti-thymocyte globulin induction and afterwards took tacrolimus and steroids for roughly three years.

In the case of this clone: Its specificity is not known.

The data were produced by immunoSEQ multiplex PCR, yet TCRdb's version contains in-frame clones alone and is incomplete. The data hold 90,000 to 120,000 clones, with about nine tenths observed a single time. The study, taken as a whole, reports: GvH clones appeared in recipient marrow, some first in ileum or blood. Where graft-donor T cell macrochimerism was present, patients had high graft-versus-host to host-versus-graft clonal ratios in allografts.

The origin of this receptor is a human donor who was the organ donor for an intestinal transplant. Specimen: unstimulated CD4+ T cells sorted from spleen or lymph node cells, collected before transplant.

CDR3 DNA sequence: TGTGCCAGCAGTGAACTCATGACCAATGAGCAGTTCTTC. Its translation: CASSELMTNEQFF. The chain links TRBV6-1 to TRBJ2-1; D unresolved. V lost 2 bases, J lost 6 bases, and 8 bases lay in between. The CDR3 contains 13 residues. The germline V gene has CDR1 MNHNS and CDR2 SASEGT.